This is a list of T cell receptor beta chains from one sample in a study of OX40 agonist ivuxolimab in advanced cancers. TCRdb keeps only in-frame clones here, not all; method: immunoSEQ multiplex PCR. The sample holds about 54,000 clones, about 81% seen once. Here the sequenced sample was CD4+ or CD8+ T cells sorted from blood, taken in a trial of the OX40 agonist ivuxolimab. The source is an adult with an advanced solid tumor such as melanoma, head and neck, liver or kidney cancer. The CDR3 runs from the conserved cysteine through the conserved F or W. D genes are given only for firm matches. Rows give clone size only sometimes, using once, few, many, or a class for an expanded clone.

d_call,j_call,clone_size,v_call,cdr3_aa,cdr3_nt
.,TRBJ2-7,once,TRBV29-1,CSARLGYEQYF,TGCAGCGCCAGACTCGGTTACGAGCAGTACTTC
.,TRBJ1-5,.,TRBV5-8,CASSLVSNQPQHF,TGTGCCAGCAGCCTGGTTAGCAATCAGCCCCAGCATTTT
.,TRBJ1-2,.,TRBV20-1,CSARDGQPYPF,TGCAGTGCTAGGGATGGACAGCCCTATCCATTC
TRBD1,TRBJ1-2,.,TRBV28,CASRQGAAGGYTF,TGTGCCAGCAGACAGGGGGCCGCCGGGGGCTACACCTTC
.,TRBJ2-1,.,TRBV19,CASSMVGPLPYNEQFF,TGTGCCAGTAGTATGGTGGGGCCCCTACCCTACAATGAGCAGTTCTTC
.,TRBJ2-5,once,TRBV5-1,CASSSRTALTQYF,TGCGCCAGCAGCTCCCGGACAGCTCTGACCCAGTACTTC
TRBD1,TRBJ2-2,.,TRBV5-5,CASSPRTGNTGELFF,TGTGCCAGCAGCCCGCGGACAGGGAACACCGGGGAGCTGTTTTTT
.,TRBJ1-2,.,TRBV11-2,CASSFGRAITF,TGTGCCAGCAGCTTCGGACGGGCAATCACCTTC
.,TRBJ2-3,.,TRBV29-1,CSATGTDTQYF,TGCAGCGCGACAGGAACAGATACGCAGTATTTT
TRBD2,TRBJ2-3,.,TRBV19,CASSPSGLAGGPSTDTQYF,TGTGCCAGTAGCCCCTCCGGACTAGCGGGGGGGCCAAGCACAGATACGCAGTATTTT
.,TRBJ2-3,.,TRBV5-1,CASSLAQVGADTQYF,TGCGCCAGCAGCTTGGCACAGGTTGGGGCAGATACGCAGTATTTT
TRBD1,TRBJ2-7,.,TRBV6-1,CASSFSQQGADEQYF,TGTGCCAGCAGCTTCTCCCAACAGGGGGCCGACGAGCAGTACTTC
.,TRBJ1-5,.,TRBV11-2,CASSPGTARSNQPQHF,TGTGCCAGCAGCCCAGGGACCGCCCGAAGCAATCAGCCCCAGCATTTT
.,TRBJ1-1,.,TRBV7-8,CASSPRGRRNTEAFF,TGTGCCAGCAGCCCCCGGGGGCGGAGGAACACTGAAGCTTTCTTT
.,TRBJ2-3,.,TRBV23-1,CARTDREGLGTQYF,TGCGCCAGGACCGACAGGGAGGGTTTGGGCACGCAGTATTTT
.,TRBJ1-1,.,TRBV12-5,CASGTTLNTEAFF,TGTGCTAGTGGCACTACCCTGAACACTGAAGCTTTCTTT
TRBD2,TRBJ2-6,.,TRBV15,CATSRSGGDGANVLTF,TGTGCCACCAGCAGATCGGGGGGTGACGGGGCCAACGTCCTGACTTTC
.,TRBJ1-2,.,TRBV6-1,CASSAGTDTNYGYTF,TGTGCCAGCAGCGCAGGGACGGACACTAACTATGGCTACACCTTC
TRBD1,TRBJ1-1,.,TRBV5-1,CASSWETGGLKKAFF,TGCGCCAGCAGCTGGGAGACAGGGGGCTTAAAAAAGGCTTTCTTT
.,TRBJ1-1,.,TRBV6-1,CASSEDGGRQKAFF,TGTGCCAGCAGTGAAGACGGAGGGAGACAAAAAGCTTTCTTT
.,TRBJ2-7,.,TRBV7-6,CASSLMGDGTYEQYF,TGTGCCAGCAGCTTAATGGGGGATGGGACCTACGAGCAGTACTTC
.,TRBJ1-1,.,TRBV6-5,CASSYYGVNEAFF,TGTGCCAGCAGTTACTACGGGGTCAATGAAGCTTTCTTT
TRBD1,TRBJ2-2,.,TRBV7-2,CASSLAGGAGELFF,TGTGCCAGCAGCTTAGCAGGGGGCGCCGGGGAGCTGTTTTTT
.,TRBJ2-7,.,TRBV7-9,CASSLSWGEQYF,TGTGCCAGCAGCTTAAGCTGGGGCGAGCAGTACTTC
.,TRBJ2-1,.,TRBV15,CATSPGGFNSDEQFF,TGTGCCACCAGTCCAGGAGGGTTCAATAGCGATGAGCAGTTCTTC
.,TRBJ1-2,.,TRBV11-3,CASSLVSKPNYGYTF,TGTGCCAGCAGCTTAGTGTCGAAACCGAACTATGGCTACACCTTC
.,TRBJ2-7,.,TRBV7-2,CASSQGGGYEQYF,TGTGCCAGCAGCCAAGGGGGGGGCTACGAGCAGTACTTC
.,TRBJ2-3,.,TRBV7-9,CASSEQGADTQYF,TGTGCCAGCAGCGAACAGGGCGCAGATACGCAGTATTTT